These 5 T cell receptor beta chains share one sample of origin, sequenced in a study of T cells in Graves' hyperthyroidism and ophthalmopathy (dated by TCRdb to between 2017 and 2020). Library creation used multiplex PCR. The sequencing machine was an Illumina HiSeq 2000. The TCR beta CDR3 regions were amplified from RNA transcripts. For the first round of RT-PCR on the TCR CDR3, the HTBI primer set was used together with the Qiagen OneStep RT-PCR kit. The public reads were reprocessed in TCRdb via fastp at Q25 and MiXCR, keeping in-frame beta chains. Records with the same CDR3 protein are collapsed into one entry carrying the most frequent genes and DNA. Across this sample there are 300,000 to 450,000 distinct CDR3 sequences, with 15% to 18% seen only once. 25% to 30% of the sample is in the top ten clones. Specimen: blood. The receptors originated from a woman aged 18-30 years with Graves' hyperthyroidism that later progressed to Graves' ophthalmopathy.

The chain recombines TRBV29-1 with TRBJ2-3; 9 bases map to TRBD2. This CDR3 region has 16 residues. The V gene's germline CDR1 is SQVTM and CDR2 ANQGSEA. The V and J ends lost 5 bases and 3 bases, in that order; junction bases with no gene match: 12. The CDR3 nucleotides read TGCAGCGTTTCCCGGCCAGCGGGAGGAGGGACAGATACGCAGTATTTT. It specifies CSVSRPAGGGTDTQYF.

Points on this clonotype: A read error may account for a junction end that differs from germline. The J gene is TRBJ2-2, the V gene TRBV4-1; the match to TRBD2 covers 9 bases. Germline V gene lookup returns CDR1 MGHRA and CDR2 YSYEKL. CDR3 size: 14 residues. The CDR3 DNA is TGCGCCAGCAGCCAGGGACTAGCCGCCGGGGAGCTGCTTTTT. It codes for CASSQGLAAGELLF.

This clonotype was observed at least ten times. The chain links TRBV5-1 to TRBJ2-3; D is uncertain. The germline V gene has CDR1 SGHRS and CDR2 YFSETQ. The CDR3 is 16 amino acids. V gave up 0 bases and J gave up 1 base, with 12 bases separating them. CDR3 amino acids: CASSLVVGRGTDTQYF. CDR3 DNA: TGCGCCAGCAGCTTGGTAGTGGGAAGGGGCACAGATACGCAGTATTTT. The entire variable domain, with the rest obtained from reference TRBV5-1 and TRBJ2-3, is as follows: KAGVTQTPRYLIKTRGQQVTLSCSPISGHRSVSWYQQTPGQGLQFLFEYFSETQRNKGNFPGRFSGRQFSNSRSEMNVSTLELGDSALYLCASSLVVGRGTDTQYFGPGTRLTVL.

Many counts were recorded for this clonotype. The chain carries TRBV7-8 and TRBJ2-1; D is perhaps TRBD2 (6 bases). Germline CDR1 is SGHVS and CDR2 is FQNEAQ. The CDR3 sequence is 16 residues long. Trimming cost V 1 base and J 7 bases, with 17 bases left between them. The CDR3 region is CASSLVSRVGGNEQFF. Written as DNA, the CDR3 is TGTGCCAGCAGCTTAGTATCCAGGGTTGGGGGGAATGAGCAGTTCTTC.

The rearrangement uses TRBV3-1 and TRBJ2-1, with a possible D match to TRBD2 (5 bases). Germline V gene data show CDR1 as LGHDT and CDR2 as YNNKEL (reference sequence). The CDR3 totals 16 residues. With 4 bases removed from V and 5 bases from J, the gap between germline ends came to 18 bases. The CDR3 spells CASSPVGSAAHNEQFF. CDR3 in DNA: TGTGCCAGCAGCCCTGTGGGTAGCGCGGCCCACAATGAGCAGTTCTTC.